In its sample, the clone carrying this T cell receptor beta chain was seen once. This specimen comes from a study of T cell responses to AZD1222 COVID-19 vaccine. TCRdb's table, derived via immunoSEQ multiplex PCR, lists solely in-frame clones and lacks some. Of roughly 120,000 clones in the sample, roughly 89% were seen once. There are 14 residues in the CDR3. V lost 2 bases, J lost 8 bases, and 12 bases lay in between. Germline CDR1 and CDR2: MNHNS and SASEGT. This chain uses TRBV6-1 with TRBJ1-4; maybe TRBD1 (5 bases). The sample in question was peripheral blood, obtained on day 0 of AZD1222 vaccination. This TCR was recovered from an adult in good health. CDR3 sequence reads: CASSEPQGREKLFF. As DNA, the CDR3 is TGTGCCAGCAGTGAACCCCAGGGCCGGGAAAAACTGTTTTTT.